The present T cell receptor beta chain was sequenced within a study of CD8 T cells in Susac syndrome. RNA amounts of roughly 0.5 to 1 ug underwent reverse transcription with random hexamers. TCRdb passed the immunoSEQ multiplex PCR reads through MiXCR, listing each CDR3 protein once. The sample has some 300,000 distinct CDR3 sequences, roughly 85% seen once. This sequence originates from a human donor with multiple sclerosis. Sequencing was done on a sample of CD8+ T cells from PBMCs.

The CDR3 DNA follows: TGTGCCAGCAGCGTAGGAGGGACCTACGAGCAGTACTTC. This encodes CASSVGGTYEQYF. The genes are TRBV9 and TRBJ2-7; maybe TRBD2 (5 bases). V was cut by 0 bases and J by 2 bases, with 6 bases left in between. The CDR3 spans 13 residues. Germline values: CDR1 SGDLS, CDR2 YYNGEE.